This T cell receptor (beta chain) stems from a study of blood T cell repertoires in COVID-19. The wider study: Sites in the United States, Italy and Spain provided acute and convalescent COVID-19 samples.

As processed by the authors: Counts of nucleated cells, estimated from reference gene primer amplification, were obtained. Profiled with immunoSEQ multiplex PCR; TCRdb holds only in-frame clones, not every one. The DNA was the basis for D and trimming; V, J and clone size are from that table. The data contain 140,000 to 150,000 clones, around four fifths of them seen just once; the ten biggest clones take up more than 5%. Sequenced: PBMCs or T cells enriched from blood (not recorded which). This receptor was obtained from a woman aged 40 to 55 who had recovered from COVID-19.

CDR3: CASSLETSGVTNTGELFF. In nucleotides, the CDR3 is TGTGCCAGCTCACTAGAGACTAGCGGAGTTACGAACACCGGGGAGCTGTTTTTT. The gene calls are TRBV18 and TRBJ2-2, with 9 bases aligning to TRBD2. Germline CDR1 and CDR2: KGHSH and LQKENI. V lost 4 bases and J lost 0; bases outside the gene matches: 9. The CDR3 has 18 residues. The entire variable domain, with the rest obtained from reference TRBV18 and TRBJ2-2, is as follows: NAGVMQNPRHLVRRRGQEARLRCSPMKGHSHVYWYRQLPEEGLKFMVYLQKENIIDESGMPKERFSAEFPKEGPSILRIQQVVRGDSAAYFCASSLETSGVTNTGELFFGEGSRLTVL.